Reported below is one T cell receptor (beta chain). The antigen remains undetermined. The ends lost 4 bases at V and 0 bases at J; junction bases unmatched: 6. Germline loops: CDR1 SGDLS, CDR2 YYNGEE. This CDR3 spans 16 amino acids. This sample was taken from a study of tumor-infiltrating lymphocytes in localized non-small cell lung cancer. General study points: Compared with uninvolved lung, tumors showed higher T cell infiltration by TCRbeta sequencing.

The repertoire was sequenced with immunoSEQ multiplex PCR; TCRdb's copy has only in-frame clones and lacks some. The table has some 15,000 clones, about four fifths seen once. The J gene is TRBJ2-3, the V gene TRBV9; 9 nucleotides match TRBD2. The TCR originated in a human donor with non-small cell lung cancer. Sequencing was done on a sample of lung tumor tissue. CDR3 sequence reads: CASSPGTSRSTDTQYF. CDR3 sequence (DNA): TGTGCCAGCAGCCCCGGGACTAGCAGGAGCACAGATACGCAGTATTTT.